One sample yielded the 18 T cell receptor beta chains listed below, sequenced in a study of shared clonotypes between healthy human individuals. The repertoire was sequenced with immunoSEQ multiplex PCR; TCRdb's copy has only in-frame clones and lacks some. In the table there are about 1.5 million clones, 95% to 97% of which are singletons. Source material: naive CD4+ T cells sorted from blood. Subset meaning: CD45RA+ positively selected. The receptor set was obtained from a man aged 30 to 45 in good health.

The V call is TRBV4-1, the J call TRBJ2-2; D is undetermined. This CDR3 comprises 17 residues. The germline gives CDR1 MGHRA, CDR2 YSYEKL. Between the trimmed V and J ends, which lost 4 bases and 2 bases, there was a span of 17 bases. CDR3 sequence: CASSPIGPLPNTGELFF. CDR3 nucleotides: TGCGCCAGCAGCCCAATCGGGCCCTTACCCAACACCGGGGAGCTGTTTTTT.

This CDR3 reads CASSLVTGVPYEQYF. The CDR3 nucleotides read TGTGCCAGCAGCTTAGTTACAGGGGTTCCCTACGAGCAGTACTTC. The rearrangement joins TRBV7-6 to TRBJ2-7; 7 bases fit TRBD1. Germline CDR1 and CDR2: SGHVS and FNYEAQ. J was trimmed by 2 bases and V by 1 base; bases with no gene match: 5. The CDR3 totals 15 residues.

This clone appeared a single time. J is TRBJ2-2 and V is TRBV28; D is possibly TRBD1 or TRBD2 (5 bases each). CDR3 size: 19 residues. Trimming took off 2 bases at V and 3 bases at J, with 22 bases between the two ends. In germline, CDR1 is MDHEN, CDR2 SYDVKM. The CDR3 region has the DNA TGTGCCAGCAGTTTAATTTTCCCGGGGCTAGTAGGGGACACCGGGGAGCTGTTTTTT. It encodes CASSLIFPGLVGDTGELFF.

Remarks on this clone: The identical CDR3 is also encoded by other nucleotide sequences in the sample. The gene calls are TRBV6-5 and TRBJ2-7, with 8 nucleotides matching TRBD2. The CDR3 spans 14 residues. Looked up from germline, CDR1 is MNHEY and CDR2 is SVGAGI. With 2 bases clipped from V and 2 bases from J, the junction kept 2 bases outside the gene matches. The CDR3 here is CASSYTGGTYEQYF. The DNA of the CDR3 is TGTGCCAGCAGTTACACGGGAGGGACCTACGAGCAGTACTTC.

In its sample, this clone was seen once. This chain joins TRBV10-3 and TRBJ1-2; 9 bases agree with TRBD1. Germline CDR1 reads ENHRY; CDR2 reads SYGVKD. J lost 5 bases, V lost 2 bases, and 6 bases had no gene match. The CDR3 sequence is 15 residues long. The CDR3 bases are TGTGCCATCAGTGAGGGGACAGGGATTGGGTATGGCTACACCTTC. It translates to CAISEGTGIGYGYTF.

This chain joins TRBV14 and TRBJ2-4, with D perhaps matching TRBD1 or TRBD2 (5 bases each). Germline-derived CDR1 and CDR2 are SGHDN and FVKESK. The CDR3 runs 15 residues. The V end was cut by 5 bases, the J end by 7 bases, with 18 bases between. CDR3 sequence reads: CASSWGDSPPNIQYF. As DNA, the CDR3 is TGTGCCAGCAGCTGGGGAGACAGCCCTCCCAACATTCAGTACTTC.

CDR3 residues: CASSRTWAPDDTQYF. The CDR3 region has the DNA TGTGCCAGCAGCCGCACATGGGCCCCAGACGATACGCAGTATTTT. The rearrangement links TRBV7-2 to TRBJ2-3; no firm D call. Germline V lookup: CDR1 SGHTA, CDR2 FQGNSA. V was shortened by 5 bases and J by 6 bases, with 18 bases between the two germline ends. The CDR3 is 15 amino acids.

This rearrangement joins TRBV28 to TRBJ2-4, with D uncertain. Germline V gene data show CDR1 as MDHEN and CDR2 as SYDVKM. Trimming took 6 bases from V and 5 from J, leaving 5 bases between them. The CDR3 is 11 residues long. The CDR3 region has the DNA TGTGCCAGCAGGGTTGAAAACATTCAGTACTTC. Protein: CASRVENIQYF.

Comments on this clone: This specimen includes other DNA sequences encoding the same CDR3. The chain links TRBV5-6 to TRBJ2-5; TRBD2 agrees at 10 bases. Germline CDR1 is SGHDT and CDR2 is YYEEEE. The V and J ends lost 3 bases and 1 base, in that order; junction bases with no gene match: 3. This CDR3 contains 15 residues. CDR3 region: CASSSLAGAQETQYF. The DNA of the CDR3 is TGTGCCAGCAGCTCGCTAGCGGGGGCCCAAGAGACCCAGTACTTC.

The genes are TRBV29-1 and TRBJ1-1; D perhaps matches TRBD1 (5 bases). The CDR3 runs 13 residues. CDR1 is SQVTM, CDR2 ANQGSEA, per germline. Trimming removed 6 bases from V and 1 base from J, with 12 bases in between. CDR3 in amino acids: CSVRMGTNTEAFF. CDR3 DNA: TGCAGCGTCCGGATGGGGACGAACACTGAAGCTTTCTTT.

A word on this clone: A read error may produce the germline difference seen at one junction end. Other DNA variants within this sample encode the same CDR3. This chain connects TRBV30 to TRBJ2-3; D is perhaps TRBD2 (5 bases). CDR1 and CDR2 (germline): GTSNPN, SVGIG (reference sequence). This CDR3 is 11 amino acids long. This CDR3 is CAWRSGDTQYF. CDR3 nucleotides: TGTGCTTGGAGATCGGGGGATACGCAGTATTTT.

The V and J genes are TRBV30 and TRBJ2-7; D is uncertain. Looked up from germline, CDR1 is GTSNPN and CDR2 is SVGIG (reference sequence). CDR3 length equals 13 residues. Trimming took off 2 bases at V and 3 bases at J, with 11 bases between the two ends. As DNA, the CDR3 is TGTGCCTGGAGTCGAACGTTATTCTACGAGCAGTACTTC. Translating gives CAWSRTLFYEQYF.

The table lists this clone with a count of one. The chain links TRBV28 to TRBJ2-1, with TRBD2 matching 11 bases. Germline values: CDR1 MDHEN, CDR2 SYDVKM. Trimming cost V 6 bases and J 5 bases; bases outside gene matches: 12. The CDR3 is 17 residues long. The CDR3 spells CASRGTSGVLAHNEQFF. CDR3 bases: TGTGCCAGCAGAGGGACTAGCGGTGTTTTGGCCCACAATGAGCAGTTCTTC.

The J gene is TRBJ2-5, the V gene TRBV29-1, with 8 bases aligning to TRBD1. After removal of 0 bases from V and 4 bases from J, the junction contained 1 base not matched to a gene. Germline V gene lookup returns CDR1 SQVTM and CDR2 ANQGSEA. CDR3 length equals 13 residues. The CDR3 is CSVEDRGLETQYF. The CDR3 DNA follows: TGCAGCGTTGAAGACAGGGGGCTAGAGACCCAGTACTTC.

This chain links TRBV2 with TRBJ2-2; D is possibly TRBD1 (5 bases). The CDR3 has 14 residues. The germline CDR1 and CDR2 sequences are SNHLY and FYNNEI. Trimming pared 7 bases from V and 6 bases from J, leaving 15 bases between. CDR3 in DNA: TGTGCCAGCATGATAGGGGCGTCCGCCGGGGAGCTGTTTTTT. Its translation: CASMIGASAGELFF. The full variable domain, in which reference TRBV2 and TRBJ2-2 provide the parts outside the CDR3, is EPEVTQTPSHQVTQMGQEVILRCVPISNHLYFYWYRQILGQKVEFLVSFYNNEISEKSEIFDDQFSVERPDGSNFTLKIRSTKLEDSAMYFCASMIGASAGELFFGEGSRLTVL.

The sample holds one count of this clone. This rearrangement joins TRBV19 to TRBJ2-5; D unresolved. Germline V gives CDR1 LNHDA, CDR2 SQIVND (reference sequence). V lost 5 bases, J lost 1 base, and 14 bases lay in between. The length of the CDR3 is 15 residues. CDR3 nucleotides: TGTGCCAGTAGTCCCCCACGGGCCTTCCAAGAGACCCAGTACTTC. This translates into CASSPPRAFQETQYF. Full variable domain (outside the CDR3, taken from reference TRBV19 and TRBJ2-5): DGGITQSPKYLFRKEGQNVTLSCEQNLNHDAMYWYRQDPGQGLRLIYYSQIVNDFQKGDIAEGYSVSREKKESFPLTVTSAQKNPTAFYLCASSPPRAFQETQYFGPGTRLLVL.

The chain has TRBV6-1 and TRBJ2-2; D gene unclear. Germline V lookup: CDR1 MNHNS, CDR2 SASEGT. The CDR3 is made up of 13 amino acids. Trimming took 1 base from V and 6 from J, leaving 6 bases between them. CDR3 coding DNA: TGTGCCAGCAGTGAAGGGAGCGCCGGGGAGCTGTTTTTT. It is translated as CASSEGSAGELFF.

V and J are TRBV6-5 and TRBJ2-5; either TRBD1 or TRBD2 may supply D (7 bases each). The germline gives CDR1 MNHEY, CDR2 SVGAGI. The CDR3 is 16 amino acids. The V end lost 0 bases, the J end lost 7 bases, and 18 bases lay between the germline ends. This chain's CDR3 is CASSYSIGGTGGTQYF. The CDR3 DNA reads TGTGCCAGCAGTTACTCGATAGGGGGCACGGGAGGGACCCAGTACTTC.